The source of this T cell receptor beta chain is a study of blood T cell repertoires in COVID-19. On the study more broadly: Researchers got acute and convalescent COVID-19 samples from the United States, Italy and Spain. PBMCs, B-cell-depleted T cells, or T cells were the source of the cDNA or gDNA that made up the material.

Germline V gene lookup returns CDR1 SNHLY and CDR2 FYNNEI. The CDR3 length is 16 residues. V dropped 0 bases and J dropped 0 bases, with 9 bases sitting between them. As originally analysed: Reference gene primer amplification yielded estimated nucleated cell counts. Some clones are missing from TCRdb's copy, which holds only in-frame ones; the method was immunoSEQ multiplex PCR. V, J and clone size are those of that table, while D and trimming were read from the DNA. This table holds roughly 20,000 clones, 88% found once. The source material was peripheral blood. The V gene is TRBV2, the J gene TRBJ1-3; D uncertain. The sequence was obtained from a human donor in a cohort sampled during active COVID-19. CDR3 residues: CASSEADRSSGNTIYF. The CDR3 DNA sequence: TGTGCCAGCAGTGAAGCCGATCGTAGCTCTGGAAACACCATATATTTT.